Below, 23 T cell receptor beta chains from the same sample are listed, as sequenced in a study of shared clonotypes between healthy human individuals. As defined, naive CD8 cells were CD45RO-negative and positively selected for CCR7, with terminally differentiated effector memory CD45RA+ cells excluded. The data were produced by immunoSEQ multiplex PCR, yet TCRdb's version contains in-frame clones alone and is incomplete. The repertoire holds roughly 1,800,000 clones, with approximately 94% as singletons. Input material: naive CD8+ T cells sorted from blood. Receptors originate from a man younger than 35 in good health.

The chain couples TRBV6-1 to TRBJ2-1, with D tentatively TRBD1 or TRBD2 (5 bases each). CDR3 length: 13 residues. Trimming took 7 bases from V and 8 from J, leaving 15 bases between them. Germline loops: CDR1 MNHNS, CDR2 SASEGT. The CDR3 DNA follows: TGTGCCAGCACCCTTCCGGGGCTCGATGAGCAGTTCTTC. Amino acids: CASTLPGLDEQFF.

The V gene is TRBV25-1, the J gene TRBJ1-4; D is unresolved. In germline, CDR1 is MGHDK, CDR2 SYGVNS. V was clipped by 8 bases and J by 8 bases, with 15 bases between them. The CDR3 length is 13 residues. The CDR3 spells CASSFLVSEKLFF. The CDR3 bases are TGTGCCAGCTCCTTTTTAGTTTCCGAAAAACTGTTTTTT.

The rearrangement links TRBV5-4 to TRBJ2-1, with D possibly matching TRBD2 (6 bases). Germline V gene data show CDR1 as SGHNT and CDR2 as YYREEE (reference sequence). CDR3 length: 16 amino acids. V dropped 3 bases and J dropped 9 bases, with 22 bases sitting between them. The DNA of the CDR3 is TGTGCCAGCAGCTACTACCCCGAGGAGGGAACTGGTGAGCAGTTCTTC. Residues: CASSYYPEEGTGEQFF.

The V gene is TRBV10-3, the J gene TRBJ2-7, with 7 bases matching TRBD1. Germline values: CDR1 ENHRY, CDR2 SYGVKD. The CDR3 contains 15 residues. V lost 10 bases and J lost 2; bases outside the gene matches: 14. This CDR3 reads CATSGTRDSPYEQYF. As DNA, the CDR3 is TGTGCCACCTCAGGAACCCGGGACAGCCCCTACGAGCAGTACTTC.

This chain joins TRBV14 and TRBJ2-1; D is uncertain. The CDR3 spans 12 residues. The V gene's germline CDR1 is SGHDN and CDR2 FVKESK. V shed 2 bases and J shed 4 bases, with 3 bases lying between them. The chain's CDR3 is CASSQQYNEQFF. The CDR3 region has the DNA TGTGCCAGCAGCCAACAGTACAATGAGCAGTTCTTC.

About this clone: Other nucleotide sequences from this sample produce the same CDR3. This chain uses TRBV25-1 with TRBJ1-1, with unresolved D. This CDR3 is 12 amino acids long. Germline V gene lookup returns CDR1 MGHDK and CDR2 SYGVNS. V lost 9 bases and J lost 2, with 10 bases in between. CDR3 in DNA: TGTGCCAGTTCCTGGGGAAACACTGAAGCTTTCTTT. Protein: CASSWGNTEAFF.

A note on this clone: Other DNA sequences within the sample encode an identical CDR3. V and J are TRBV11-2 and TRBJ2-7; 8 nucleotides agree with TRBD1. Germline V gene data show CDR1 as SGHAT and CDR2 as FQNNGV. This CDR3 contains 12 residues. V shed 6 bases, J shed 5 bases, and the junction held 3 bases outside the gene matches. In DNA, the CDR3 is TGTGCCAGCAGTTTGACAGGGGACGAGCAGTACTTC. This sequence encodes CASSLTGDEQYF.

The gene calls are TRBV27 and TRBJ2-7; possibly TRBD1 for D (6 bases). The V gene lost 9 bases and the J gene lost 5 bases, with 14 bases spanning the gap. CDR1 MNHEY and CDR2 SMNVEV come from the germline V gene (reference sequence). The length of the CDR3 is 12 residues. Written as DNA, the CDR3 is TGTGCCAGTGGTCTAGCAGGGGACGAGCAGTACTTC. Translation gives CASGLAGDEQYF.

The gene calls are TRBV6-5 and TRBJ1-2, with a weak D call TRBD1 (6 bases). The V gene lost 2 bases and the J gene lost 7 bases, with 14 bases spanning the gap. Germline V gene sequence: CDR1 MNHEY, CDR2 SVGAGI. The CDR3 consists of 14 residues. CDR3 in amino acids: CASSYGQGSGGYTF. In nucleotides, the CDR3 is TGTGCCAGCAGTTACGGGCAGGGGAGTGGTGGCTACACCTTC.

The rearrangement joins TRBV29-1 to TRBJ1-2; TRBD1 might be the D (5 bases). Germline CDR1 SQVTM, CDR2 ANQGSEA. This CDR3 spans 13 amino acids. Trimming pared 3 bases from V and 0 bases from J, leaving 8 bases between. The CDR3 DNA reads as TGCAGCGTTGAGGGGGATACTAACTATGGCTACACCTTC. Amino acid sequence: CSVEGDTNYGYTF.

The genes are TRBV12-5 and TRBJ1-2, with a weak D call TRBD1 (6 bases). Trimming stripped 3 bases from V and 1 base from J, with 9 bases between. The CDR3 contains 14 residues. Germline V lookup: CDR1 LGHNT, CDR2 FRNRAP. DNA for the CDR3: TGTGCTAGTGGTTTTGGGGGCAGTAACTATGGCTACACCTTC. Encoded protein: CASGFGGSNYGYTF.

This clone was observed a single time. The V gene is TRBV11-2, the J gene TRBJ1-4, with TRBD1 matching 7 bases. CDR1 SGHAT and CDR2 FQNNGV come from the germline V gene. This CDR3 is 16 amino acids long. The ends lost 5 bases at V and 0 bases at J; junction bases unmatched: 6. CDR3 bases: TGTGCCAGCAGCGCCGCCGGGACAGCAACTAATGAAAAACTGTTTTTT. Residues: CASSAAGTATNEKLFF. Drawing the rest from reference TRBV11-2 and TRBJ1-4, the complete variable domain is EAGVAQSPRYKIIEKRQSVAFWCNPISGHATLYWYQQILGQGPKLLIQFQNNGVVDDSQLPKDRFSAERLKGVDSTLKIQPAKLEDSAVYLCASSAAGTATNEKLFFGSGTQLSVL.

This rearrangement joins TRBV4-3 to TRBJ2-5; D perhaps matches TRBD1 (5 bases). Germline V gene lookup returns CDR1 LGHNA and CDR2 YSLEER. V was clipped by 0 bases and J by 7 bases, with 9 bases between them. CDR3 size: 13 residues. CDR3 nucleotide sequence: TGCGCCAGCAGCCAAGATCTGCAGGGGACCCAGTACTTC. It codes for CASSQDLQGTQYF.

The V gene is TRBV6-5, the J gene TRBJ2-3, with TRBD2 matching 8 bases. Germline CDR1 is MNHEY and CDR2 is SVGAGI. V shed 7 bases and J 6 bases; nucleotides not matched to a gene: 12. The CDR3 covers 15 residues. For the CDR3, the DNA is TGTGCCAGCACCTCCACGGGGGGGAGCGAGGATACGCAGTATTTT. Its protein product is CASTSTGGSEDTQYF.

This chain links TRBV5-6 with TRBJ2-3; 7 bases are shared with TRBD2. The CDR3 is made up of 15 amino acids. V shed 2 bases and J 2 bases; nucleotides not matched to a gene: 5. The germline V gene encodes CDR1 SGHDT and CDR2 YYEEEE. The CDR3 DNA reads TGTGCCAGCAGCTTAGGGCTAGCGGCCACAGATACGCAGTATTTT. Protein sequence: CASSLGLAATDTQYF.

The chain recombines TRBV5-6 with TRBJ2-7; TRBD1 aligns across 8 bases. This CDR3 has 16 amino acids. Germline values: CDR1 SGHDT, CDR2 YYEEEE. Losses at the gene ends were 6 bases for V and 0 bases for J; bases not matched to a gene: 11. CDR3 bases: TGTGCCAGCAACTTCGGGACAGGAGGGCCCTCCTACGAGCAGTACTTC. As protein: CASNFGTGGPSYEQYF.

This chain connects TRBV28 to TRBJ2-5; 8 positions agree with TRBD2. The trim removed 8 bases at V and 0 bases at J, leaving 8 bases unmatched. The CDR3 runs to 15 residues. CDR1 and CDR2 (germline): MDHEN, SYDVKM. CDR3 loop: CASRWGGGNQETQYF. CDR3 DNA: TGTGCCAGCCGATGGGGCGGGGGGAACCAAGAGACCCAGTACTTC.

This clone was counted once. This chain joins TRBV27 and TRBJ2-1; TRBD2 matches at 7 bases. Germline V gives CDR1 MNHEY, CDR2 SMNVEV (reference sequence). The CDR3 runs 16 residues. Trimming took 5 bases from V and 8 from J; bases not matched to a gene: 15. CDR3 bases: TGTGCCAGCAGTCCACGGACTAGGGCGTTTTTCGATGAGCAGTTCTTC. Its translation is CASSPRTRAFFDEQFF.

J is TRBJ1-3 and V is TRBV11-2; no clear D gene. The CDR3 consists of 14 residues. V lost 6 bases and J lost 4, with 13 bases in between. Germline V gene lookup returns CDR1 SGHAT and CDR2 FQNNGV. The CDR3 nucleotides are TGTGCCAGCAGTCGCCGGCAGGAAGGAAACACCATATATTTT. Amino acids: CASSRRQEGNTIYF.

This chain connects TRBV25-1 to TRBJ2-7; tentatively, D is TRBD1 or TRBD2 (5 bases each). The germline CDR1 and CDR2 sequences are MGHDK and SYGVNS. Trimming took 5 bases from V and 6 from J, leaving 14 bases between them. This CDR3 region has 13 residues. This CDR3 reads CASSWGSLGEQYF. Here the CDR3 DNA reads TGTGCCAGCAGTTGGGGGTCACTGGGCGAGCAGTACTTC.

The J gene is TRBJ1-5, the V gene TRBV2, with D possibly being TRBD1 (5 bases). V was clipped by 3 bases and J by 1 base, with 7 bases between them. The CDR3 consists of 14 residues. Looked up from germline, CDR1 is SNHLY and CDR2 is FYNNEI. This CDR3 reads CASSETESNQPQHF. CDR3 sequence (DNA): TGTGCCAGCAGTGAGACAGAAAGCAATCAGCCCCAGCATTTT.

The DNA of the CDR3 is TGTGCCATCAGTGAGTCGAGTTCCTGGGACCGCATGTACGAGCAGTACTTC. Translation gives CAISESSSWDRMYEQYF. The chain couples TRBV10-3 to TRBJ2-7; D assignment may be TRBD1 or TRBD2 (5 bases each). The CDR3 extends over 17 amino acids. The ends were cut back, 0 bases at V and 4 bases at J, with 19 bases in the middle. CDR1 and CDR2 (germline): ENHRY, SYGVKD.

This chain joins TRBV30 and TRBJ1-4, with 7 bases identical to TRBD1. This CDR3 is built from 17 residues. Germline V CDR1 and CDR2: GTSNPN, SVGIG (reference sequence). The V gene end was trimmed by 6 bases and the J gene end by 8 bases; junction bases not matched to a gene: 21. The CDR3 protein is CACTAFGQVAREEKLFF. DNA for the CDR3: TGTGCCTGTACCGCCTTTGGACAGGTGGCAAGAGAAGAAAAACTGTTTTTT. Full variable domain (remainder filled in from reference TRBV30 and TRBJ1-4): SQTIHQWPATLVQPVGSPLSLECTVEGTSNPNLYWYRQAAGRGLQLLFYSVGIGQISSEVPQNLSASRPQDRQFILSSKKLLLSDSGFYLCACTAFGQVAREEKLFFGSGTQLSVL.